Listed here are 30 T cell receptor beta chains from one sample, sequenced in a study of T cells in Graves' hyperthyroidism and ophthalmopathy. The TCR beta CDR3 regions underwent amplification using RNA transcripts as the source. The TCR CDR3 was amplified in a first-round RT-PCR using the HTBI primer set. TCRdb redid the calling of the multiplex PCR reads with MiXCR, one entry per CDR3 protein. The repertoire holds 620,000 or so distinct CDR3 sequences, with around 15% as singletons. Material: blood. Receptors originate from a woman aged 45-65 years with Graves' ophthalmopathy.

This clonotype was counted at least ten times. V is TRBV29-1 and J is TRBJ2-1, with 7 positions matching TRBD1. Germline V gene sequence: CDR1 SQVTM, CDR2 ANQGSEA. J was trimmed by 6 bases and V by 4 bases; bases with no gene match: 6. This CDR3 is 13 amino acids long. The CDR3: CSVARGSINEQFF. CDR3 in DNA: TGCAGCGTTGCCAGGGGGTCGATCAATGAGCAGTTCTTC.

This clonotype was seen more than once but under ten times. As DNA, the CDR3 is TGTGCCAGCAGCCAAGATGGTCCCCTAGGGCTTACCTACGAGCAGTACTTC. As protein: CASSQDGPLGLTYEQYF. The chain joins TRBV4-2 to TRBJ2-7; no definite D call. The germline V gene has CDR1 LGHNA and CDR2 YNFKEQ. The length of the CDR3 is 17 residues. Trimming removed 0 bases from V and 2 bases from J, with 17 bases in between.

V usage is TRBV7-2 and J usage is TRBJ2-2; either TRBD1 or TRBD2 may supply D (5 bases each). The CDR3 has 15 residues. V was trimmed by 4 bases and J by 4 bases, leaving 13 bases between them. Germline V gene data show CDR1 as SGHTA and CDR2 as FQGNSA. The CDR3 bases are TGTGCCAGCAGCTACAGGACTGGGCTCACCGGGGAGCTGTTTTTT. Protein sequence: CASSYRTGLTGELFF.

This clonotype came up a few times. The conserved final phenylalanine or tryptophan is absent from the CDR3, which likely points to a read error. The rearrangement uses TRBV13 and TRBJ2-1; 12 bases are shared with TRBD2. With 5 bases clipped from V and 7 bases from J, the junction kept 9 bases outside the gene matches. CDR1 PRHDT and CDR2 FYEKMQ come from the germline V gene (reference sequence). CDR3 length equals 16 residues. The CDR3 bases are TGTGCCAGCAGCACCCCGACTAGCGGGAGAAGGAATGAGCAGTTCTCC. It specifies CASSTPTSGRRNEQFS.

The sample holds many counts of this clonotype. The chain is built from TRBV7-6 and TRBJ1-1, with a possible D match to TRBD1 (6 bases). The V end lost 5 bases, the J end lost 1 base, and 14 bases lay between the germline ends. The CDR3 contains 15 residues. Germline lookup yields CDR1 SGHVS and CDR2 FNYEAQ. DNA for the CDR3: TGTGCCAGCAGCGCCCGCCGGGACAAGAACACTGAAGCTTTCTTT. Translation: CASSARRDKNTEAFF.

Ten or more counts support this clonotype. The chain carries TRBV20-1 and TRBJ2-7, with D perhaps assigned TRBD1 or TRBD2 (6 bases each). The CDR3 contains 14 residues. Between the trimmed V and J ends, which lost 4 bases and 7 bases, there was a span of 20 bases. From germline, CDR1 is DFQATT and CDR2 SNEGSKA (reference sequence). The CDR3 region has the DNA TGCAGTGCTAATCTGTTCGGGGGCGAGGGGGAGCAGTACTTC. Its protein is CSANLFGGEGEQYF.

The chain combines TRBV9 with TRBJ2-1; 7 nucleotides match TRBD2. CDR3 length: 16 amino acids. Germline CDR1 is SGDLS and CDR2 is YYNGEE. The V and J ends lost 7 bases and 1 base, in that order; junction bases with no gene match: 11. CDR3 sequence (DNA): TGTGCCAGCGAGAGGGACGCGGGAGCGTCCTACAATGAGCAGTTCTTC. Translating it yields CASERDAGASYNEQFF.

This clonotype showed up just a few times. The rearrangement joins TRBV20-1 to TRBJ2-1; D is perhaps TRBD2 (6 bases). V lost 5 bases, J lost 3 bases, and 17 bases lay in between. The germline V gene has CDR1 DFQATT and CDR2 SNEGSKA (reference sequence). This CDR3 has 15 amino acids. The CDR3 is CSAVVSGLVYNEQFF. As DNA, the CDR3 is TGCAGTGCTGTGGTTAGCGGCCTTGTCTACAATGAGCAGTTCTTC.

A few counts support this clonotype. This chain uses TRBV12-3 or TRBV12-4 with TRBJ2-2, with D possibly TRBD2 on 5 matching bases. Trimming pared 7 bases from V and 7 bases from J, leaving 13 bases between. The CDR3 runs to 13 residues. Written as DNA, the CDR3 is TGTGCCAGCATGTTTACCGGGAACGGGGAGCTGTTTTTT. The encoded protein is CASMFTGNGELFF.

A remark on this clonotype: This may come from a read error, since a much larger clone is one base off. The chain has TRBV5-1 and TRBJ1-2; D unresolved. V was trimmed by 3 bases and J by 4 bases, leaving 16 bases between them. Germline V CDR1 and CDR2: SGHRS, YFSETQ. This CDR3 has 15 amino acids. The CDR3 nucleotides are TGCGCCAGCAGCTCGGCCTCGGGCAGCTCCTATGGCTACACCTTC. Translating gives CASSSASGSSYGYTF. The variable domain in full, completed from reference TRBV5-1 and TRBJ1-2, reads KAGVTQTPRYLIKTRGQQVTLSCSPISGHRSVSWYQQTPGQGLQFLFEYFSETQRNKGNFPGRFSGRQFSNSRSEMNVSTLELGDSALYLCASSSASGSSYGYTFGSGTRLTVV.

This clonotype came up many times. This chain links TRBV7-8 with TRBJ2-7, with 10 nucleotides matching TRBD2. Germline-derived CDR1 and CDR2 are SGHVS and FQNEAQ. V dropped 4 bases and J dropped 2; count of bases not matched to a gene: 8. This CDR3 comprises 16 residues. CDR3 DNA: TGTGCCAGCAGCTGGGGCTTAGCGGGAGGTACCTACGAGCAGTACTTC. Amino acids: CASSWGLAGGTYEQYF.

This clonotype was recorded at least ten times. The chain carries TRBV28 and TRBJ1-2; 10 bases align to TRBD1. CDR1 MDHEN and CDR2 SYDVKM come from the germline V gene. J gave up 0 bases and V 5 bases, and 3 bases lay outside the gene matches. CDR3 length: 15 residues. CDR3 bases: TGTGCCAGCAGTCCCGGACAGGGGGCTAACTATGGCTACACCTTC. It is translated as CASSPGQGANYGYTF.

The gene calls are TRBV7-2 and TRBJ2-7; no firm D call. The CDR3 length is 13 residues. The germline V and J ends were trimmed by 3 bases and 3 bases, with 9 bases remaining between them. Germline values: CDR1 SGHTA, CDR2 FQGNSA. CDR3 sequence (DNA): TGTGCCAGCAGCTTTACAGCTTTCTACGAGCAGTACTTC. Residues: CASSFTAFYEQYF.

This clonotype was detected only a few times. The V and J genes are TRBV14 and TRBJ2-7; the match to TRBD2 covers 7 bases. CDR3 length: 18 amino acids. V shed 1 base, J shed 2 bases, and the junction held 14 bases outside the gene matches. Germline CDR1 and CDR2: SGHDN and FVKESK. The CDR3 DNA sequence: TGTGCCAGCAGCCAAGCTTTGCCTAGCGGACGATCGGCCTACGAGCAGTACTTC. Encoded protein: CASSQALPSGRSAYEQYF.

This clonotype was observed a few times. CDR3 region: CASSFTLEGLPHEQFF. CDR3 nucleotides: TGTGCCAGCAGTTTTACCCTTGAGGGACTGCCCCATGAGCAGTTCTTC. This chain joins TRBV12-3 or TRBV12-4 and TRBJ2-1; D is perhaps TRBD2 (6 bases). This CDR3 has 16 residues. V lost 3 bases and J 8 bases, leaving 20 bases between the germline ends.

This clonotype was seen only a few times. This chain joins TRBV10-2 and TRBJ2-1; 7 positions match TRBD2. CDR1 and CDR2 from the germline V gene are WSHSY and SAAADI. With V trimmed by 4 bases and J by 12 bases, 21 bases remained unmatched. There are 17 residues in the CDR3. The CDR3 nucleotides read TGCGCCAGCAGTGCCGGGGGATTCGCGGGAGATAGCCGTTGGCAGTTCTTC. Amino acid sequence: CASSAGGFAGDSRWQFF.

This clonotype was recorded many times. V gene TRBV27 combines with J gene TRBJ2-7; D is possibly TRBD1 (6 bases). The germline V gene has CDR1 MNHEY and CDR2 SMNVEV (reference sequence). The CDR3 covers 12 residues. Trimming shortened V by 1 base and J by 6 bases, and 7 bases separated the two germline ends. The CDR3 reads CASSLWGREQYF. CDR3 nucleotides: TGTGCCAGCAGTTTATGGGGGCGCGAGCAGTACTTC.

This clonotype was found many times. This chain connects TRBV28 to TRBJ1-2; D might be TRBD1 (6 bases). Germline V gene lookup returns CDR1 MDHEN and CDR2 SYDVKM. The V and J ends lost 4 bases and 2 bases respectively, with 8 bases between them. The CDR3 is 13 residues long. The chain's CDR3 is CASSSTGNYGYTF. The CDR3 nucleotides read TGTGCCAGCAGTTCGACAGGAAACTATGGCTACACCTTC.

This clonotype showed up just a few times. J is TRBJ2-7 and V is TRBV6-2 or TRBV6-3; 12 bases fit TRBD2. The CDR3 contains 15 residues. The V and J ends lost 6 bases and 1 base, in that order; junction bases with no gene match: 4. Germline CDR1 reads MNHEY; CDR2 reads SVGEGT. CDR3 coding DNA: TGTGCCAGCAGGGGCGGACTAGCGGGATCCTACGAGCAGTACTTC. Its translation: CASRGGLAGSYEQYF.

This clonotype has more than one count but fewer than ten. The chain employs TRBV6-9 and TRBJ1-6; TRBD1 might be the D (5 bases). The CDR3 spans 18 residues. The ends were cut back, 3 bases at V and 5 bases at J, with 20 bases in the middle. Germline V gene data show CDR1 as MNHGY and CDR2 as SVAAGI. CDR3 loop: CASSYWGRGWADNSPLHF. The CDR3 DNA follows: TGTGCCAGCAGTTACTGGGGAAGGGGTTGGGCAGATAATTCACCCCTCCACTTT.

This clonotype was picked up many times. This sequence joins TRBV20-1 and TRBJ2-1, with TRBD2 identical over 9 bases. This CDR3 contains 16 residues. Trimming at V came to 0 bases and at J to 8 bases, leaving 11 bases not matched to a gene. Germline V gives CDR1 DFQATT, CDR2 SNEGSKA (reference sequence). CDR3 residues: CSARDLVSGSQYEQFF. The CDR3 bases are TGCAGTGCTAGAGATTTGGTTAGCGGGAGTCAATATGAGCAGTTCTTC.

This clonotype was seen more than once but under ten times. The chain recombines TRBV20-1 with TRBJ2-1; 12 bases align to TRBD2. Trimming took 4 bases from V and 4 from J; bases not matched to a gene: 8. CDR3 size: 16 residues. The germline V gene has CDR1 DFQATT and CDR2 SNEGSKA (reference sequence). In DNA, the CDR3 is TGCAGTGCTACTTACCTAGCGGGAGGGACTTACAATGAGCAGTTCTTC. Translation: CSATYLAGGTYNEQFF.

This clonotype was recorded at least ten times. This chain uses TRBV30 with TRBJ1-1, with D unresolved. The V end was cut by 4 bases, the J end by 6 bases, with 9 bases between. The length of the CDR3 is 11 residues. CDR1 and CDR2 from the germline V gene are GTSNPN and SVGIG (reference sequence). The CDR3 loop reads CAWTTGSEAFF. The CDR3 DNA is TGTGCCTGGACCACGGGCTCTGAAGCTTTCTTT.

A few counts support this clonotype. V is TRBV27 and J is TRBJ2-5; 7 bases agree with TRBD1. The CDR3 contains 15 residues. Trimming at V came to 2 bases and at J to 5 bases, leaving 8 bases not matched to a gene. The V gene's germline CDR1 is MNHEY and CDR2 SMNVEV (reference sequence). CDR3 bases: TGTGCCAGCAGTTTACGTAGGGGGCATGTGGAGACCCAGTACTTC. Its translation: CASSLRRGHVETQYF.

The chain couples TRBV6-1 to TRBJ2-1, with a weak D call TRBD1 (5 bases). Trimming took 7 bases from V and 5 from J, leaving 15 bases between them. From germline, CDR1 is MNHNS and CDR2 SASEGT. The CDR3 loop spans 14 amino acids. The CDR3 is CASTLGRYHNEQFF. CDR3 coding DNA: TGTGCCAGCACCCTGGGGCGTTACCACAATGAGCAGTTCTTC.

In this sample, this clonotype turned up many times. V is TRBV11-2 and J is TRBJ1-1, with D perhaps matching TRBD1 (5 bases). Germline loops: CDR1 SGHAT, CDR2 FQNNGV. Trimming took off 5 bases at V and 1 base at J, with 17 bases between the two ends. This CDR3 comprises 16 residues. The CDR3 sequence is CASSGQGGVRNTEAFF. DNA of the CDR3: TGTGCCAGCAGCGGGCAGGGTGGTGTTCGGAACACTGAAGCTTTCTTT.

The chain joins TRBV29-1 to TRBJ2-7, with a weak D call TRBD1 (6 bases). V was clipped by 6 bases and J by 5 bases, with 20 bases between them. This CDR3 is 14 amino acids long. Looked up from germline, CDR1 is SQVTM and CDR2 is ANQGSEA. The CDR3 DNA reads as TGCAGCGTCTCTCGAGGATCCACAGGGAACGAGCAGTACTTC. Its protein is CSVSRGSTGNEQYF.

This clonotype has only a few counts. DNA of the CDR3: TGTGCCAGCAGCCTACAGGACAGGGCTTGGATCGGGGAGCTGTTTTTT. Amino acid sequence: CASSLQDRAWIGELFF. The chain joins TRBV11-2 to TRBJ2-2, with 8 bases lining up with TRBD1. This CDR3 is 16 amino acids long. Germline-derived CDR1 and CDR2 are SGHAT and FQNNGV. With V trimmed by 5 bases and J by 7 bases, 12 bases remained unmatched. Supplemented by reference TRBV11-2 and TRBJ2-2, the full variable domain reads EAGVAQSPRYKIIEKRQSVAFWCNPISGHATLYWYQQILGQGPKLLIQFQNNGVVDDSQLPKDRFSAERLKGVDSTLKIQPAKLEDSAVYLCASSLQDRAWIGELFFGEGSRLTVL.

This clonotype was detected many times. V usage is TRBV28 and J usage is TRBJ1-1; D remains ambiguous. V gave up 5 bases and J gave up 0 bases, with 10 bases separating them. The CDR3 covers 14 residues. Germline CDR1 MDHEN, CDR2 SYDVKM. CDR3 sequence (DNA): TGTGCCAGCAGTGTTATACCTATGAACACTGAAGCTTTCTTT. As protein: CASSVIPMNTEAFF.

This clonotype showed up many times. The chain has TRBV7-2 and TRBJ2-1; D gene ambiguous. Trimming took off 5 bases at V and 0 bases at J, with 5 bases between the two ends. The CDR3 runs 13 residues. Germline CDR1 is SGHTA and CDR2 is FQGNSA. The CDR3 protein is CASSRASYNEQFF. CDR3 DNA sequence: TGTGCCAGCAGCCGGGCCTCCTACAATGAGCAGTTCTTC.